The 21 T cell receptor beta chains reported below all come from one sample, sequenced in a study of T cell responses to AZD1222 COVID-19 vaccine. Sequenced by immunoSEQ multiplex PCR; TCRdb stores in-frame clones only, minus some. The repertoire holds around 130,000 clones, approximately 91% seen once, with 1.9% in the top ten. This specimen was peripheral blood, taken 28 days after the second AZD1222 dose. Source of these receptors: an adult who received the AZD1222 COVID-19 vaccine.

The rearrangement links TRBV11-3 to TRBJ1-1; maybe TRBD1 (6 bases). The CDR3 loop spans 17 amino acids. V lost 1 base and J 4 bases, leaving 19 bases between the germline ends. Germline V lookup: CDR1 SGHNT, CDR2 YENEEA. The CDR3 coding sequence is TGTGCCAGCAGCTTAGGCCGGGGGCGCATGCAGGGCACTGAAGCTTTCTTT. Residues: CASSLGRGRMQGTEAFF.

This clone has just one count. This CDR3 is CASSIDPALSGNTIYF. The DNA of the CDR3 is TGTGCCAGTAGTATAGATCCCGCGCTCTCTGGAAACACCATATATTTT. The rearrangement links TRBV19 to TRBJ1-3; D gene unclear. This CDR3 comprises 16 residues. V was pared by 0 bases and J by 0 bases, with 9 bases between. Germline V gene lookup returns CDR1 LNHDA and CDR2 SQIVND (reference sequence). The variable domain in full, with the rest retrieved from reference TRBV19 and TRBJ1-3, is DGGITQSPKYLFRKEGQNVTLSCEQNLNHDAMYWYRQDPGQGLRLIYYSQIVNDFQKGDIAEGYSVSREKKESFPLTVTSAQKNPTAFYLCASSIDPALSGNTIYFGEGSWLTVV.

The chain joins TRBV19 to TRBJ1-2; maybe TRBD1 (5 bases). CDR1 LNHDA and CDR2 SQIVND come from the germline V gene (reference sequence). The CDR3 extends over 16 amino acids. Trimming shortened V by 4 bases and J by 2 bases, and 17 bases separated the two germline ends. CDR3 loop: CASSKHPGHENYGYTF. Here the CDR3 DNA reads TGTGCCAGTAGTAAGCATCCGGGGCATGAAAACTATGGCTACACCTTC.

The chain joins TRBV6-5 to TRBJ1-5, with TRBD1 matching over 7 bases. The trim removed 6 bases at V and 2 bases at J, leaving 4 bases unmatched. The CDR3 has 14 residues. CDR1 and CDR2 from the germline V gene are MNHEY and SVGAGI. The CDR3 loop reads CASRQGTGNQPQHF. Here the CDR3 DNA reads TGTGCCAGCAGACAGGGGACCGGCAATCAGCCCCAGCATTTT.

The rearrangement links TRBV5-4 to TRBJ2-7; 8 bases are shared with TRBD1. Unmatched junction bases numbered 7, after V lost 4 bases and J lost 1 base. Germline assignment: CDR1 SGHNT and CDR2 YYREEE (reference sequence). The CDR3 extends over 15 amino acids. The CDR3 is CASSVKQGVSYEQYF. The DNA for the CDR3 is TGTGCCAGCAGCGTCAAACAGGGGGTTTCCTACGAGCAGTACTTC. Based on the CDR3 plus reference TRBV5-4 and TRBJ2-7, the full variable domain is ETGVTQSPTHLIKTRGQQVTLRCSSQSGHNTVSWYQQALGQGPQFIFQYYREEENGRGNFPPRFSGLQFPNYSSELNVNALELDDSALYLCASSVKQGVSYEQYFGPGTRLTVT.

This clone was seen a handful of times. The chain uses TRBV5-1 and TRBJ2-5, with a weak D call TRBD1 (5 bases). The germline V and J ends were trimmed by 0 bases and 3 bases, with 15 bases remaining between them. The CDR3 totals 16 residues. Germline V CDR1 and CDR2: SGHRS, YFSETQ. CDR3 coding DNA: TGCGCCAGCAGCTTGGAAACGGGCAGGGTGGAAGAGACCCAGTACTTC. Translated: CASSLETGRVEETQYF.

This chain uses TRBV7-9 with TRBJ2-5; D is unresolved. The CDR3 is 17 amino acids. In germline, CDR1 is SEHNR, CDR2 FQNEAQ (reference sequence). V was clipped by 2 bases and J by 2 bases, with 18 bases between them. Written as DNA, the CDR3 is TGTGCCAGCAGCTTAACGCCTTGGGTCAGTAATCAAGAGACCCAGTACTTC. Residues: CASSLTPWVSNQETQYF.

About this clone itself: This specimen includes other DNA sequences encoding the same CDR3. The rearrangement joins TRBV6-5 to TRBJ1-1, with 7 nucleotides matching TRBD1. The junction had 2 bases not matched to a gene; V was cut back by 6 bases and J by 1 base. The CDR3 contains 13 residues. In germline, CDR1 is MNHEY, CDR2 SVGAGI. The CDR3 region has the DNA TGTGCCAGCAGCTACAGGGGGAACACTGAAGCTTTCTTT. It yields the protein CASSYRGNTEAFF.

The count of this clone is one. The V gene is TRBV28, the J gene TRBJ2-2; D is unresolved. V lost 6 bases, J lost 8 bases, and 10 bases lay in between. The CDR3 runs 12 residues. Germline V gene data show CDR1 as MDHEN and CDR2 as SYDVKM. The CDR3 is CASSQQPGELFF. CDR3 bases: TGTGCCAGCAGCCAGCAACCGGGGGAGCTGTTTTTT.

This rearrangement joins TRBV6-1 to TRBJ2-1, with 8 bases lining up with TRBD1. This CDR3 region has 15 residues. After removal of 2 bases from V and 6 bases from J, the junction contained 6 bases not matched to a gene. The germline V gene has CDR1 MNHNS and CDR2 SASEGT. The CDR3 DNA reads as TGTGCCAGCAGTGAACGGGACAGGCGTACCAATGAGCAGTTCTTC. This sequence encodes CASSERDRRTNEQFF.

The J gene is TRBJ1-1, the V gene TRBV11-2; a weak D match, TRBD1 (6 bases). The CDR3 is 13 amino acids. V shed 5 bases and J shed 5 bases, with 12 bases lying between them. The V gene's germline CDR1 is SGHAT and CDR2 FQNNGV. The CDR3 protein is CASSQFTGTEAFF. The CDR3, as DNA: TGTGCCAGCAGCCAATTCACAGGGACTGAAGCTTTCTTT.

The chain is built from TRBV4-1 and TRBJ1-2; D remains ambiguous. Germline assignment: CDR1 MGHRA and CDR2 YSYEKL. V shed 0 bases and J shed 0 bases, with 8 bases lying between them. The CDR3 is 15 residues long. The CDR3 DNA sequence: TGCGCCAGCAGCCAAGAACCGTATGCTAACTATGGCTACACCTTC. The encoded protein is CASSQEPYANYGYTF.

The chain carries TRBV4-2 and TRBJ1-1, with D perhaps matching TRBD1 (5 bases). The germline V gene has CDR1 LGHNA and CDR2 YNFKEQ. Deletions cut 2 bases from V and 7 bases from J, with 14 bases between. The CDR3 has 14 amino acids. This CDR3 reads CASSQNGGLYEAFF. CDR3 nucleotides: TGTGCCAGCAGCCAAAATGGGGGTCTGTATGAAGCTTTCTTT.

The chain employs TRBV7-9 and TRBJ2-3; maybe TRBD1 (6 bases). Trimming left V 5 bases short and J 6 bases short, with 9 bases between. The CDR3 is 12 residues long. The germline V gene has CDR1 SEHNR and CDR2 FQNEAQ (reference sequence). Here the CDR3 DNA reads TGTGCCAGCAGCGGAAGGGGGGATACGCAGTATTTT. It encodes CASSGRGDTQYF. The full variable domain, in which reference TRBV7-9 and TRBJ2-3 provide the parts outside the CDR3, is DTGVSQNPRHKITKRGQNVTFRCDPISEHNRLYWYRQTLGQGPEFLTYFQNEAQLEKSRLLSDRFSAERPKGSFSTLEIQRTEQGDSAMYLCASSGRGDTQYFGPGTRLTVL.

In nucleotides, the CDR3 is TGTGCCAGCTCAGCACAGGGTGCAACTAATGAAAAACTGTTTTTT. It yields the protein CASSAQGATNEKLFF. This chain uses TRBV18 with TRBJ1-4; TRBD1 is a possible D gene (6 bases). This CDR3 has 15 amino acids. The germline gives CDR1 KGHSH, CDR2 LQKENI. Trimming removed 5 bases at V and 0 bases at J, with 10 bases between.

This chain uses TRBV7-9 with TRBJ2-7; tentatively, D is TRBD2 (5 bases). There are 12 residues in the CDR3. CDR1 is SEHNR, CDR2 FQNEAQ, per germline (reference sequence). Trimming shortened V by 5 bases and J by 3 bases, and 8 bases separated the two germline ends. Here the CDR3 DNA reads TGTGCCAGCAGCAGTCGGGGCTACGAGCAGTACTTC. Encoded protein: CASSSRGYEQYF.

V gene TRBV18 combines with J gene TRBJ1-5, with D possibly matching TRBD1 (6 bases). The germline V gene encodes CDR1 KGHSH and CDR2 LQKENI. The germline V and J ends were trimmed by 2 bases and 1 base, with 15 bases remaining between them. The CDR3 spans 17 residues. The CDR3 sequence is CASSPTGGGQSNQPQHF. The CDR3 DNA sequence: TGTGCCAGCTCACCAACCGGTGGGGGGCAAAGCAATCAGCCCCAGCATTTT.

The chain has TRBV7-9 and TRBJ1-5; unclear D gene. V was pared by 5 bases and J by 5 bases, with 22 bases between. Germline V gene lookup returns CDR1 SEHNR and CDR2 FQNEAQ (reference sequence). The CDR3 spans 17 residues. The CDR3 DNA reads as TGTGCCAGCAGCCCCTACTCCGGCGGTTTTGAAGATCAGCCCCAGCATTTT. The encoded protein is CASSPYSGGFEDQPQHF.

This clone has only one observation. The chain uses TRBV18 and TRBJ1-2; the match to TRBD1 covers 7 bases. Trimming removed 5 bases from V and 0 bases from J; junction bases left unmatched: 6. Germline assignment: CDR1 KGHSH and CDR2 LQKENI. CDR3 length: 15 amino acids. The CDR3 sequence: CASSSTTGSNYGYTF. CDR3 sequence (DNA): TGTGCCAGCTCATCTACGACAGGGTCTAACTATGGCTACACCTTC. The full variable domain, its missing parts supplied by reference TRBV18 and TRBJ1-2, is NAGVMQNPRHLVRRRGQEARLRCSPMKGHSHVYWYRQLPEEGLKFMVYLQKENIIDESGMPKERFSAEFPKEGPSILRIQQVVRGDSAAYFCASSSTTGSNYGYTFGSGTRLTVV.

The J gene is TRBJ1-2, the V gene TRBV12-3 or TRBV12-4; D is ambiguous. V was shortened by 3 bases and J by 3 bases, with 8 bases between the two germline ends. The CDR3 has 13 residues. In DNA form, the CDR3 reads TGTGCCAGCAGTTTTAGGCAGGACTATGGCTACACCTTC. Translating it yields CASSFRQDYGYTF.

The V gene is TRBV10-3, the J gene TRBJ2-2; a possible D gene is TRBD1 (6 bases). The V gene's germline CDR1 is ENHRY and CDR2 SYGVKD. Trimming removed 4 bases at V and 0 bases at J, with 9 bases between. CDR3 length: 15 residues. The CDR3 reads CAISAGQANTGELFF. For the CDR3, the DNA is TGTGCCATCAGTGCGGGACAAGCGAACACCGGGGAGCTGTTTTTT.